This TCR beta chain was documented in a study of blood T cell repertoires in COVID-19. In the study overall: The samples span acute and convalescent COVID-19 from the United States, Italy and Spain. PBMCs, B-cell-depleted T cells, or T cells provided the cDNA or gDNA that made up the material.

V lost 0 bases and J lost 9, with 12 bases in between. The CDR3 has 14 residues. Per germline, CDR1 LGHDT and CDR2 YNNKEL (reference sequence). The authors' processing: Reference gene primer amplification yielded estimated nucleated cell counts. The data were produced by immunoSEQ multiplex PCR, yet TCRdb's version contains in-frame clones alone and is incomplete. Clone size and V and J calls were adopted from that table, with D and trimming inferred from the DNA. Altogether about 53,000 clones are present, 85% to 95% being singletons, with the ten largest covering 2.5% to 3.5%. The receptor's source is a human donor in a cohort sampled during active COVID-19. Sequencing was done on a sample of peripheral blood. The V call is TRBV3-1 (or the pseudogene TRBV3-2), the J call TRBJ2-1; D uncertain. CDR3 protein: CASSQERRVSEQFF. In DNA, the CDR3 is TGTGCCAGCAGCCAAGAAAGGAGAGTCAGTGAGCAGTTCTTC.